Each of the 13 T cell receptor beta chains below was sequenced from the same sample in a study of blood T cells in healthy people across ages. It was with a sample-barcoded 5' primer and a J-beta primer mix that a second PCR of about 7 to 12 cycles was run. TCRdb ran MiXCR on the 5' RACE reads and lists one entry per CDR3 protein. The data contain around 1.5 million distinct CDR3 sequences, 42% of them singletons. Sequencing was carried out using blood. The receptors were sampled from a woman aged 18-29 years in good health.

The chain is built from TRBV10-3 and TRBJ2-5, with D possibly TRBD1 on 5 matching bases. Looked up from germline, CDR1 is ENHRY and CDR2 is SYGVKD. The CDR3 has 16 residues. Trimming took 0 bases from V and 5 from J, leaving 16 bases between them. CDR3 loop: CAISESRQFSYETQYF. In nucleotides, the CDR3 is TGTGCCATCAGTGAGTCCCGACAGTTTTCATACGAGACCCAGTACTTC.

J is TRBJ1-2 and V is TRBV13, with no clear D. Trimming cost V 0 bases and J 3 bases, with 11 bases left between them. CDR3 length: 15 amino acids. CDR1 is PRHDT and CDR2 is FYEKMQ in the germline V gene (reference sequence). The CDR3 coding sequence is TGTGCCAGCAGCTTAGGCGGGTCAGGCTACTATGGCTACACCTTC. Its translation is CASSLGGSGYYGYTF. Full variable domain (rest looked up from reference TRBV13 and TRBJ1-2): AAGVIQSPRHLIKEKRETATLKCYPIPRHDTVYWYQQGPGQDPQFLISFYEKMQSDKGSIPDRFSAQQFSDYHSELNMSSLELGDSALYFCASSLGGSGYYGYTFGSGTRLTVV.

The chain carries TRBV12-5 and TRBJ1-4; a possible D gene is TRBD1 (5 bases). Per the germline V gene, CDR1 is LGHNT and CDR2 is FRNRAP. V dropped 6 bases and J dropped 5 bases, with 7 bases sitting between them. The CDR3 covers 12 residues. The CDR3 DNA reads TGTGCTAGTGGCAGGGAAAATGAAAAACTGTTTTTT. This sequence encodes CASGRENEKLFF. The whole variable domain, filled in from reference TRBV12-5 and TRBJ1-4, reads DARVTQTPRHKVTEMGQEVTMRCQPILGHNTVFWYRQTMMQGLELLAYFRNRAPLDDSGMPKDRFSAEMPDATLATLKIQPSEPRDSAVYFCASGRENEKLFFGSGTQLSVL.

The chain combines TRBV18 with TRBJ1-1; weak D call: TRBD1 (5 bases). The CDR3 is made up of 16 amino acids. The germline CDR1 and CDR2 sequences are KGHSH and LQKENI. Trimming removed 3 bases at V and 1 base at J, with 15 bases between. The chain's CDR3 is CASSPNPGPQNTEAFF. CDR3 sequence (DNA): TGTGCCAGCTCACCGAACCCGGGACCTCAGAACACTGAAGCTTTCTTT.

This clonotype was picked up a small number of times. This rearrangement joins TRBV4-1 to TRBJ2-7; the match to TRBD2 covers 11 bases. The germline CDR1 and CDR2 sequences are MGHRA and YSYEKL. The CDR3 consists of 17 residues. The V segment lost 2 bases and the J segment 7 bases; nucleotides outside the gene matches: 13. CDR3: CASSQRLVAGGTNEQYF. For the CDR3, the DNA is TGCGCCAGCAGCCAACGCCTGGTAGCGGGAGGGACCAATGAGCAGTACTTC.

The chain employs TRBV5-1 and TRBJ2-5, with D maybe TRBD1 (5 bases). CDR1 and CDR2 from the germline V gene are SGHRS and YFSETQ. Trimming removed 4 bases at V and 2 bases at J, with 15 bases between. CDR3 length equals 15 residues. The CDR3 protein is CASSLDGHRQETQYF. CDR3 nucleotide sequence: TGCGCCAGCAGCCTCGACGGACACAGACAAGAGACCCAGTACTTC.

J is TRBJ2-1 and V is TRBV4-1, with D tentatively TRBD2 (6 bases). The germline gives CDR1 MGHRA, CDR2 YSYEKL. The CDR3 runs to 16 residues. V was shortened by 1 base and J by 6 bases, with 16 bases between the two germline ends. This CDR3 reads CASSQVSGLEGNEQFF. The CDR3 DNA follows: TGCGCCAGCAGCCAAGTTTCTGGACTGGAGGGCAATGAGCAGTTCTTC.

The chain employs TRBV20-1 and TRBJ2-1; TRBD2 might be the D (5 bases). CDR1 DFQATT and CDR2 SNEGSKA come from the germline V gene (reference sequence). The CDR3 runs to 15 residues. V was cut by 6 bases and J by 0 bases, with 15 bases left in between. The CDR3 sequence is CSAKERKSSYNEQFF. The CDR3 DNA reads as TGCAGTGCAAAAGAGCGGAAAAGCTCCTACAATGAGCAGTTCTTC.

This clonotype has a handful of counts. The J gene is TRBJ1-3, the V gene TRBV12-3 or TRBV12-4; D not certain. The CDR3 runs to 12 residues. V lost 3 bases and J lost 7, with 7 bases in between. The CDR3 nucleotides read TGTGCCAGCAGTTTGTCTGAGAACACCATATATTTT. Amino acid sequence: CASSLSENTIYF.

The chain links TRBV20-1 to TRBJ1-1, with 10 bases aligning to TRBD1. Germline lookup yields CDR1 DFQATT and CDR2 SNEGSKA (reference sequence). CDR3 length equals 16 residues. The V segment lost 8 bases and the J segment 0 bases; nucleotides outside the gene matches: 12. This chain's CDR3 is CSFPGQGSGMNTEAFF. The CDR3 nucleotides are TGCAGTTTTCCGGGACAGGGGTCGGGAATGAACACTGAAGCTTTCTTT.

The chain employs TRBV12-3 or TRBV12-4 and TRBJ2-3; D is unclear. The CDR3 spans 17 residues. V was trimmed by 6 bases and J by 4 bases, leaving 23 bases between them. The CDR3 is CASSNLFSSLTADTQYF. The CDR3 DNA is TGTGCCAGCAGCAATCTATTCTCCTCCTTAACGGCAGATACGCAGTATTTT.

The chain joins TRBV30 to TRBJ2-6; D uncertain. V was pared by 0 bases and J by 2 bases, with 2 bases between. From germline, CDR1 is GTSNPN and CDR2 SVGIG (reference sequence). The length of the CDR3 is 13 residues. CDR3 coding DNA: TGTGCCTGGAGTGTACCTGGGGCCAACGTCCTGACTTTC. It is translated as CAWSVPGANVLTF.

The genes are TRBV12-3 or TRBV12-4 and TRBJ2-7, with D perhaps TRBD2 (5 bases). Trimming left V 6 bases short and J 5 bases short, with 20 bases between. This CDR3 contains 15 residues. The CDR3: CASSPRSGIRNEQYF. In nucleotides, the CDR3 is TGTGCCAGCAGCCCCCGCAGCGGAATTAGAAACGAGCAGTACTTC.